These 13 T cell receptor beta chains share one sample of origin, sequenced in a study of blood T cell repertoires in COVID-19. Some clones are missing from TCRdb's copy, which holds only in-frame ones; the method was immunoSEQ multiplex PCR. The sample lists over 45,000 clones; over 70% were seen once. The source material was peripheral blood. The source is a woman aged 45-65 years with active or convalescent COVID-19.

V and J are TRBV5-6 and TRBJ1-2; no clear D gene. The germline V gene has CDR1 SGHDT and CDR2 YYEEEE. The V and J ends lost 1 base and 8 bases respectively, with 12 bases between them. The CDR3 is 13 residues long. The CDR3 is CASSLSRGPGYTF. In DNA form, the CDR3 reads TGTGCCAGCAGCTTGTCCAGAGGGCCCGGCTACACCTTC.

The genes are TRBV5-6 and TRBJ1-5, with a weak D call TRBD1 (5 bases). The CDR3 spans 14 residues. Looked up from germline, CDR1 is SGHDT and CDR2 is YYEEEE. V lost 2 bases and J 4 bases, leaving 10 bases between the germline ends. CDR3 nucleotides: TGTGCCAGCAGCTTAGGGGTGGCGAATCAGCCCCAGCATTTT. Translated, it gives CASSLGVANQPQHF.

The rearrangement uses TRBV5-1 and TRBJ1-5; D not certain. In germline, CDR1 is SGHRS, CDR2 YFSETQ. CDR3 length: 13 amino acids. V shed 5 bases and J shed 5 bases, with 11 bases lying between them. CDR3 DNA: TGCGCCAGCAGTCGCGACGGGGATCAGCCCCAGCATTTT. Translation gives CASSRDGDQPQHF.

The chain combines TRBV27 with TRBJ1-5; 9 bases match TRBD1. Germline assignment: CDR1 MNHEY and CDR2 SMNVEV (reference sequence). The CDR3 contains 16 residues. Trimming at V came to 5 bases and at J to 0 bases, leaving 5 bases not matched to a gene. This CDR3 reads CASSPLTGGSNQPQHF. The CDR3 coding sequence is TGTGCCAGCAGTCCCCTGACAGGGGGTAGCAATCAGCCCCAGCATTTT.

The chain is built from TRBV7-2 and TRBJ2-1; 10 bases align to TRBD2. With V trimmed by 5 bases and J by 7 bases, 11 bases remained unmatched. Germline CDR1 SGHTA, CDR2 FQGNSA. The CDR3 runs 16 residues. CDR3 protein: CASSVGSGRLRNEQFF. The CDR3 nucleotides read TGTGCCAGCAGCGTGGGTAGCGGGAGGCTGAGGAATGAGCAGTTCTTC.

This clone was detected only a few times. The CDR3, as DNA: TGTGCCAGCAGTTTACTTGCAACTAATGAAAAACTGTTTTTT. It codes for CASSLLATNEKLFF. V and J are TRBV27 and TRBJ1-4, with D unclear. This CDR3 contains 14 residues. V lost 2 bases to trimming and J lost 0 bases, with 4 bases between them. From germline, CDR1 is MNHEY and CDR2 SMNVEV (reference sequence). The whole variable domain, remainder taken from reference TRBV27 and TRBJ1-4, is EAQVTQNPRYLITVTGKKLTVTCSQNMNHEYMSWYRQDPGLGLRQIYYSMNVEVTDKGDVPEGYKVSRKEKRNFPLILESPSPNQTSLYFCASSLLATNEKLFFGSGTQLSVL.

The V call is TRBV24-1, the J call TRBJ2-2; 11 bases fit TRBD2. The CDR3 contains 15 residues. The germline CDR1 and CDR2 sequences are KGHDR and SFDVKD. V was clipped by 6 bases and J by 4 bases; unmatched bases: 3. CDR3 DNA sequence: TGTGCCACCAGTCAACTAGCGGGAGTCACCGGGGAGCTGTTTTTT. It encodes CATSQLAGVTGELFF.

This sequence joins TRBV6-1 and TRBJ2-4; 8 bases are shared with TRBD1. The CDR3 loop spans 14 amino acids. V lost 0 bases to trimming and J lost 13 bases; unmatched junction nucleotides: 8. Germline values: CDR1 MNHNS, CDR2 SASEGT. CDR3 loop: CASSEAADRALQYF. CDR3 DNA sequence: TGTGCCAGCAGTGAAGCGGCGGACAGGGCGCTGCAGTACTTC.

This clone has just one count. This rearrangement joins TRBV27 to TRBJ1-6; no clear D gene. CDR1 MNHEY and CDR2 SMNVEV come from the germline V gene (reference sequence). Trimming took 2 bases from V and 9 from J, leaving 14 bases between them. The CDR3 covers 15 residues. Written as DNA, the CDR3 is TGTGCCAGCAGTTTAACCGGGGTGATGGTTTCACCCCTCCACTTT. This gives the protein CASSLTGVMVSPLHF.

This chain joins TRBV2 and TRBJ2-3; 7 positions match TRBD2. Unmatched junction bases numbered 8, after V lost 3 bases and J lost 5 bases. The CDR3 covers 15 residues. The germline V gene has CDR1 SNHLY and CDR2 FYNNEI. Written as DNA, the CDR3 is TGTGCCAGCAGTGAGGTGGCTAGCGGTGGAGATACGCAGTATTTT. Translated: CASSEVASGGDTQYF.

V gene TRBV7-9 combines with J gene TRBJ2-5; 7 nucleotides align to TRBD2. V lost 5 bases to trimming and J lost 2 bases; unmatched junction nucleotides: 11. CDR3 length: 16 amino acids. Germline CDR1 is SEHNR and CDR2 is FQNEAQ (reference sequence). CDR3 in amino acids: CASSQPPTSLQETQYF. CDR3 in DNA: TGTGCCAGCAGCCAGCCGCCGACTAGCTTACAAGAGACCCAGTACTTC.

The chain uses TRBV7-9 and TRBJ1-1; D gene ambiguous. Trimming took 5 bases from V and 4 from J, leaving 17 bases between them. This CDR3 has 15 amino acids. CDR1 and CDR2 from the germline V gene are SEHNR and FQNEAQ (reference sequence). The CDR3, as DNA: TGTGCCAGCAGCCCCCCGGAGGGAATGAGCACTGAAGCTTTCTTT. Its protein is CASSPPEGMSTEAFF.

The chain couples TRBV21-1 to TRBJ2-3; the table names TRBD2, a call not compared with the DNA. TRBV21-1 is an annotated pseudogene. CDR3 length: 18 amino acids. CDR3: CASSKSRGLAGVTDTQYF. DNA for the CDR3: TGTGCCAGCAGCAAATCCCGCGGACTAGCGGGAGTCACAGATACGCAGTATTTT.